These 27 T cell receptor beta chains were sequenced from one sample in a study of cytomegalovirus exposure and HLA in healthy donors. The PCR ran on 60 Vbeta and 13 Jbeta primers. The method was immunoSEQ multiplex PCR; TCRdb's version includes in-frame clones alone and lacks a portion of them. Seen here are about 160,000 clones, roughly 87% observed once, and the top ten hold 0.85%. Sample: PBMCs. These receptors all stem from a woman in her twenties or thirties in good health and CMV-seronegative.

This clone has just a few counts. The chain recombines TRBV6-5 with TRBJ2-6, with D perhaps matching TRBD2 (5 bases). Trimming pared 6 bases from V and 2 bases from J, leaving 11 bases between. CDR1 is MNHEY, CDR2 SVGAGI, per germline. This CDR3 is 15 amino acids long. For the CDR3, the DNA is TGTGCCAGCAGCATCTCGGGAACTGGGGCCAACGTCCTGACTTTC. Protein: CASSISGTGANVLTF.

Worth noting for this clone: The junction departs from the called germline gene at one end, perhaps through a read error. V gene TRBV10-3 combines with J gene TRBJ1-3, with a possible D match to TRBD1 (6 bases). Germline V CDR1 and CDR2: ENHRY, SYGVKD. The CDR3 runs 15 residues. The CDR3 DNA is TGTGCCATCAATGAGGGGGGCCTCGATAGAAACACCATATATTTT. Its translation is CAINEGGLDRNTIYF.

CDR3 DNA sequence: TGCGCCAGCAGCTCGAGGATCGGGGAGCTGTTTTTT. This translates into CASSSRIGELFF. The chain joins TRBV5-1 to TRBJ2-2; D uncertain. V lost 3 bases and J lost 7, with 7 bases in between. The CDR3 has 12 amino acids. Germline V gives CDR1 SGHRS, CDR2 YFSETQ.

The chain combines TRBV5-1 with TRBJ2-7; possible D gene TRBD2, 7 bases. In germline, CDR1 is SGHRS, CDR2 YFSETQ. The CDR3 is 16 residues long. V was cut by 0 bases and J by 4 bases, with 17 bases left in between. The CDR3 region is CASSLDLGGPFYEQYF. CDR3 coding DNA: TGCGCCAGCAGCTTGGATCTCGGGGGGCCCTTTTACGAGCAGTACTTC.

This chain connects TRBV19 to TRBJ1-3, with TRBD1 identical over 8 bases. V shed 9 bases and J 2 bases; nucleotides not matched to a gene: 6. This CDR3 region has 14 residues. The germline gives CDR1 LNHDA, CDR2 SQIVND (reference sequence). CDR3 in amino acids: CASIDRGAGNTIYF. Written as DNA, the CDR3 is TGTGCCAGCATCGACAGGGGAGCTGGAAACACCATATATTTT.

In this sample, this clone turned up once. The chain carries TRBV10-2 and TRBJ2-7, with a weak D call TRBD1 (5 bases). V dropped 2 bases and J dropped 5 bases, with 16 bases sitting between them. The germline CDR1 and CDR2 sequences are WSHSY and SAAADI. This CDR3 is 15 amino acids long. The CDR3 sequence is CASSEGAGYLHEQYF. The CDR3 nucleotides read TGCGCCAGCAGTGAGGGAGCAGGGTATCTCCACGAGCAGTACTTC.

The rearrangement links TRBV4-1 to TRBJ2-4; 7 bases fit TRBD1. This CDR3 contains 17 residues. V shed 4 bases, J shed 3 bases, and the junction held 12 bases outside the gene matches. The V gene's germline CDR1 is MGHRA and CDR2 YSYEKL. CDR3 nucleotide sequence: TGCGCCAGCAGCCCAACCCCCACAGGGGCCGACAAAAACATTCAGTACTTC. Its translation is CASSPTPTGADKNIQYF.

The chain links TRBV4-1 to TRBJ2-1, with TRBD2 identical over 8 bases. The CDR3 length is 17 residues. V shed 4 bases, J shed 7 bases, and the junction held 15 bases outside the gene matches. Germline-derived CDR1 and CDR2 are MGHRA and YSYEKL. Here the CDR3 DNA reads TGCGCCAGCAGCCGAGGAGGACTAGCAGCCTTAGGGAATGAGCAGTTCTTC. Translation gives CASSRGGLAALGNEQFF.

The chain uses TRBV18 and TRBJ1-1; no firm D call. Germline V gives CDR1 KGHSH, CDR2 LQKENI. This CDR3 comprises 15 residues. V lost 0 bases to trimming and J lost 5 bases, with 13 bases between them. Here the CDR3 DNA reads TGTGCCAGCTCACCACCCTCGGTACCTCGGACTGAAGCTTTCTTT. Amino acids: CASSPPSVPRTEAFF.

The chain recombines TRBV6-1 with TRBJ2-7, with TRBD1 identical over 7 bases. Losses at the gene ends were 5 bases for V and 3 bases for J; bases not matched to a gene: 10. The CDR3 consists of 15 residues. Germline CDR1 and CDR2: MNHNS and SASEGT. DNA of the CDR3: TGTGCCAGCAGTCCTAATACGGGACAGATCTACGAGCAGTACTTC. Amino acid sequence: CASSPNTGQIYEQYF.

The rearrangement uses TRBV11-2 and TRBJ2-7; possibly TRBD2 for D (5 bases). Trimming stripped 6 bases from V and 2 bases from J, with 8 bases between. Germline V gene data show CDR1 as SGHAT and CDR2 as FQNNGV. The CDR3 is 12 residues long. Here the CDR3 reads CASSPGAYEQYF. The CDR3 region has the DNA TGTGCCAGCAGTCCCGGGGCCTACGAGCAGTACTTC.

The V gene is TRBV11-3, the J gene TRBJ2-3, with TRBD1 matching over 8 bases. CDR1 SGHNT and CDR2 YENEEA come from the germline V gene. CDR3 size: 15 residues. Trimming removed 3 bases from V and 0 bases from J; junction bases left unmatched: 2. CDR3 protein: CASSLRTGSTDTQYF. CDR3 in DNA: TGTGCCAGCAGCTTGAGGACAGGGAGCACAGATACGCAGTATTTT.

V usage is TRBV2 and J usage is TRBJ2-1; D not certain. Trimming pared 7 bases from V and 0 bases from J, leaving 10 bases between. CDR3 length equals 14 residues. Germline CDR1 is SNHLY and CDR2 is FYNNEI. The CDR3 nucleotides are TGTGCCAGCACCGACTCAAGCTCCTACAATGAGCAGTTCTTC. It codes for CASTDSSSYNEQFF.

The CDR3 coding sequence is TGTGCCAGCAGCCTTATAGCGACCGGGGAGCTGTTTTTT. Residues: CASSLIATGELFF. The rearrangement uses TRBV7-3 and TRBJ2-2; D perhaps matches TRBD2 (5 bases). V was clipped by 5 bases and J by 5 bases, with 9 bases between them. CDR1 is SGHTA, CDR2 FQGTGA, per germline. The CDR3 is made up of 13 amino acids.

The chain has TRBV11-1 and TRBJ2-1; 10 nucleotides align to TRBD1. The V gene's germline CDR1 is SGHAT and CDR2 FQDESV (reference sequence). The CDR3 spans 15 residues. J lost 5 bases, V lost 1 base, and 2 bases had no gene match. CDR3 in DNA: TGTGCCAGCAGCTTAGGACAGGGGGCCGACAATGAGCAGTTCTTC. It yields the protein CASSLGQGADNEQFF.

The genes are TRBV5-1 and TRBJ1-2; D possibly corresponds to TRBD1 (6 bases). Germline CDR1 SGHRS, CDR2 YFSETQ. Trimming removed 3 bases from V and 6 bases from J, with 15 bases in between. The CDR3 spans 14 residues. The CDR3 DNA is TGCGCCAGCAGCTCGACCTCAGGGGTAAATGGCTACACCTTC. Translation: CASSSTSGVNGYTF.

The rearrangement joins TRBV5-1 to TRBJ2-3, with D tentatively TRBD1 (6 bases). Trimming cost V 3 bases and J 2 bases, with 13 bases left between them. There are 15 residues in the CDR3. CDR1 and CDR2 (germline): SGHRS, YFSETQ. Written as DNA, the CDR3 is TGCGCCAGCAGCTCCCGGGACACCGACACAGATACGCAGTATTTT. Translating it yields CASSSRDTDTDTQYF. The whole variable domain, filled in from reference TRBV5-1 and TRBJ2-3, reads KAGVTQTPRYLIKTRGQQVTLSCSPISGHRSVSWYQQTPGQGLQFLFEYFSETQRNKGNFPGRFSGRQFSNSRSEMNVSTLELGDSALYLCASSSRDTDTDTQYFGPGTRLTVL.

The rearrangement uses TRBV13 and TRBJ2-2, with D maybe TRBD1 (6 bases). Deletions cut 3 bases from V and 4 bases from J, with 15 bases between. The germline gives CDR1 PRHDT, CDR2 FYEKMQ (reference sequence). The CDR3 spans 16 residues. CDR3 amino acids: CASSFGGPIITGELFF. The CDR3 bases are TGTGCCAGCAGCTTTGGGGGCCCAATTATCACCGGGGAGCTGTTTTTT. Full variable domain (rest looked up from reference TRBV13 and TRBJ2-2): AAGVIQSPRHLIKEKRETATLKCYPIPRHDTVYWYQQGPGQDPQFLISFYEKMQSDKGSIPDRFSAQQFSDYHSELNMSSLELGDSALYFCASSFGGPIITGELFFGEGSRLTVL.

A word on this clone: The conserved phenylalanine or tryptophan is not found at the CDR3 terminus, so this likely reflects a read error. The J gene is TRBJ2-7, the V gene TRBV4-1; possibly TRBD1 for D (5 bases). This CDR3 is 15 amino acids long. Germline V gene lookup returns CDR1 MGHRA and CDR2 YSYEKL. The germline V and J ends were trimmed by 0 bases and 0 bases, with 9 bases remaining between them. The CDR3: CASSQDRVVSYEQYS. The CDR3 DNA follows: TGCGCCAGCAGCCAAGACAGGGTAGTCTCCTACGAGCAGTACTCC.

The V gene is TRBV28, the J gene TRBJ1-2, with 7 bases aligning to TRBD1. CDR3 size: 15 residues. V was clipped by 8 bases and J by 5 bases; unmatched bases: 14. Germline CDR1 MDHEN, CDR2 SYDVKM. CDR3 bases: TGTGCCAGCGTTATTCACAGGGGCGTAGGGTATGGCTACACCTTC. Translating it yields CASVIHRGVGYGYTF.

This clone was found a few times. The CDR3 bases are TGTGCCAGCATCCCGACGGGAAACTATGGCTACACCTTC. It encodes CASIPTGNYGYTF. This chain uses TRBV6-1 with TRBJ1-2; D unresolved. Germline loops: CDR1 MNHNS, CDR2 SASEGT. V was trimmed by 7 bases and J by 2 bases, leaving 11 bases between them. This CDR3 is built from 13 residues.

CDR3 sequence reads: CASSYSGAGNTIYF. CDR3 coding DNA: TGTGCCAGCAGTTACTCAGGGGCTGGAAACACCATATATTTT. This chain connects TRBV6-5 to TRBJ1-3; weak D call: TRBD1 (5 bases). Germline V gives CDR1 MNHEY, CDR2 SVGAGI. The CDR3 totals 14 residues. V shed 0 bases and J shed 2 bases, with 5 bases lying between them.

This clone appeared a single time. Other DNA sequences in this specimen translate into the identical CDR3. V and J are TRBV6-5 and TRBJ1-1; D gene ambiguous. Trimming took 7 bases from V and 1 from J, leaving 16 bases between them. This CDR3 has 15 residues. Germline V gene sequence: CDR1 MNHEY, CDR2 SVGAGI. In DNA form, the CDR3 reads TGTGCCAGCACCCCACGGAGGGAGAGGAACACTGAAGCTTTCTTT. This sequence encodes CASTPRRERNTEAFF.

The V gene is TRBV28, the J gene TRBJ1-5; 11 nucleotides line up with TRBD1. Germline-derived CDR1 and CDR2 are MDHEN and SYDVKM. V lost 5 bases, J lost 4 bases, and 7 bases stayed unmatched. The length of the CDR3 is 16 residues. The CDR3 region is CASSPWTGGLNQPQHF. The CDR3 region has the DNA TGTGCCAGCAGTCCTTGGACAGGGGGCTTAAATCAGCCCCAGCATTTT.

The rearrangement links TRBV7-9 to TRBJ2-1; 7 bases agree with TRBD1. The CDR3 covers 14 residues. The V and J ends lost 1 base and 4 bases, in that order; junction bases with no gene match: 1. Germline V gene sequence: CDR1 SEHNR, CDR2 FQNEAQ (reference sequence). CDR3 amino acids: CASSLEGQYNEQFF. The CDR3 DNA sequence: TGTGCCAGCAGCTTAGAGGGACAGTACAATGAGCAGTTCTTC.

V usage is TRBV6-5 and J usage is TRBJ1-2; D unclear. V was pared by 4 bases and J by 4 bases, with 16 bases between. Germline-derived CDR1 and CDR2 are MNHEY and SVGAGI. CDR3 length: 15 residues. CDR3 in amino acids: CASSFDPGARYGYTF. In DNA form, the CDR3 reads TGTGCCAGCAGTTTCGACCCGGGAGCTCGCTATGGCTACACCTTC.

V gene TRBV9 combines with J gene TRBJ2-7; tentative D call: TRBD1 (5 bases). The V gene's germline CDR1 is SGDLS and CDR2 YYNGEE. The V end was cut by 4 bases, the J end by 0 bases, with 17 bases between. CDR3 length: 16 amino acids. CDR3 sequence (DNA): TGTGCCAGCAGCCCAGGGTTTGGGGTCCCCTCCTACGAGCAGTACTTC. It specifies CASSPGFGVPSYEQYF.